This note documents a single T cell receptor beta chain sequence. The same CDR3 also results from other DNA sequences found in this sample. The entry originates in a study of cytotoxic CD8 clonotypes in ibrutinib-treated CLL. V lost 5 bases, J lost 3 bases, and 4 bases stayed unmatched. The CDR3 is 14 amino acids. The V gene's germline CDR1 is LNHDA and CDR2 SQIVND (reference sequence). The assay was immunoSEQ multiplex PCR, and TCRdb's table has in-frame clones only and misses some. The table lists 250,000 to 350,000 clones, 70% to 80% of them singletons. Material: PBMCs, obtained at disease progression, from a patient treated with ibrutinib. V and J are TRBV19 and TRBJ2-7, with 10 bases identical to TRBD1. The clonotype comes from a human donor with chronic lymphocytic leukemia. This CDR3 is CASSPGTGDYEQYF. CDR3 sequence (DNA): TGTGCCAGTAGTCCCGGGACAGGGGACTACGAGCAGTACTTC.